Shown below are 26 T cell receptor beta chains from a single sample sequenced in a study of control samples from healthy donors and cancer patients. Using immunoSEQ multiplex PCR, the repertoire was profiled, and TCRdb retains in-frame clones only, with some absent. The repertoire holds 100,000 or so clones, 83% seen once, with 13% in the top ten. Sequencing was performed on blood. The receptors stem from a woman aged 45-65 years in good health.

The rearrangement uses TRBV28 and TRBJ2-5; D gene uncertain. The V and J ends lost 2 bases and 1 base respectively, with 5 bases between them. Per the germline V gene, CDR1 is MDHEN and CDR2 is SYDVKM. CDR3 size: 13 residues. The CDR3 here is CASSLRIQETQYF. The CDR3 DNA follows: TGTGCCAGCAGTTTAAGGATCCAAGAGACCCAGTACTTC.

The rearrangement uses TRBV5-1 and TRBJ2-7, with no clear D. The length of the CDR3 is 15 residues. CDR1 SGHRS and CDR2 YFSETQ come from the germline V gene. Trimming stripped 0 bases from V and 2 bases from J, with 12 bases between. The CDR3, as DNA: TGCGCCAGCAGCTTGGGAGGTTCCCTAACCTACGAGCAGTACTTC. Residues: CASSLGGSLTYEQYF.

The gene calls are TRBV5-8 and TRBJ2-7, with a weak D call TRBD1 (5 bases). The CDR3 runs 14 residues. Germline CDR1 is SGHTS and CDR2 is YDEGEE. The germline V and J ends were trimmed by 3 bases and 5 bases, with 15 bases remaining between them. The CDR3 spells CASSSRQGYDEQYF. CDR3 in DNA: TGTGCCAGCAGCTCCCGTCAGGGTTACGACGAGCAGTACTTC.

This clone has just a few counts. This chain connects TRBV5-5 to TRBJ2-7, with 8 bases that match TRBD1. CDR3 length: 18 residues. Germline CDR1 is SGHKS and CDR2 is YYEKEE (reference sequence). V shed 6 bases and J 1 base; nucleotides not matched to a gene: 18. The DNA of the CDR3 is TGTGCCAGCAAAAGAGCCCTGGCGGACAGGGTGGTTTCCTACGAGCAGTACTTC. Protein sequence: CASKRALADRVVSYEQYF.

V usage is TRBV7-8 and J usage is TRBJ2-7; a weak D match, TRBD2 (5 bases). Germline lookup yields CDR1 SGHVS and CDR2 FQNEAQ. The CDR3 spans 14 residues. Trimming stripped 4 bases from V and 3 bases from J, with 13 bases between. The CDR3 here is CASSSRTGIYEQYF. As DNA, the CDR3 is TGTGCCAGCAGCTCGAGGACGGGGATCTACGAGCAGTACTTC.

The DNA of the CDR3 is TGTGCCAGCAGCTTAGTCGTCGGGACAGCATCCCCGGGCGCCTACGAGCAGTACTTC. Its protein is CASSLVVGTASPGAYEQYF. The chain couples TRBV11-3 to TRBJ2-7; 7 bases agree with TRBD1. The V segment lost 1 base and the J segment 2 bases; nucleotides outside the gene matches: 17. Germline V gene lookup returns CDR1 SGHNT and CDR2 YENEEA. The CDR3 spans 19 residues.

This clone is classed as medium-sized. The chain joins TRBV28 to TRBJ1-4; the D is unclear. The ends were cut back, 6 bases at V and 8 bases at J, with 22 bases in the middle. Germline CDR1 is MDHEN and CDR2 is SYDVKM. The CDR3 runs 16 residues. The CDR3 loop is CASSSQILTSGEKLFF. The CDR3 DNA reads TGTGCCAGCAGCTCTCAAATATTAACTTCGGGGGAAAAACTGTTTTTT.

The rearrangement uses TRBV11-2 and TRBJ2-1, with no clear D. The germline V gene encodes CDR1 SGHAT and CDR2 FQNNGV. V dropped 5 bases and J dropped 7 bases, with 9 bases sitting between them. The CDR3 runs 12 residues. CDR3 sequence: CASSTRRNEQFF. In nucleotides, the CDR3 is TGTGCCAGCAGCACCCGTAGGAATGAGCAGTTCTTC.

V is TRBV15 and J is TRBJ1-2, with D possibly matching TRBD1 (5 bases). Germline values: CDR1 LNHNV, CDR2 YYDKDF (reference sequence). The CDR3 contains 15 residues. Trimming cost V 0 bases and J 3 bases, with 11 bases left between them. The CDR3 spells CATSRDLGDYYGYTF. CDR3 bases: TGTGCCACCAGCAGAGATCTAGGGGACTACTATGGCTACACCTTC.

The chain employs TRBV25-1 and TRBJ1-4; TRBD1 aligns across 9 bases. Germline assignment: CDR1 MGHDK and CDR2 SYGVNS. The length of the CDR3 is 14 residues. J lost 8 bases, V lost 6 bases, and 7 bases had no gene match. CDR3 region: CASSGQGREEKLFF. The CDR3, as DNA: TGTGCCAGCAGCGGACAGGGGAGAGAGGAAAAACTGTTTTTT.

V and J are TRBV3-1 (or the pseudogene TRBV3-2) and TRBJ2-3; 10 bases map to TRBD2. CDR3 size: 18 residues. V lost 1 base to trimming and J lost 0 bases; unmatched junction nucleotides: 7. Germline lookup yields CDR1 LGHDT and CDR2 YNNKEL (reference sequence). The CDR3 sequence is CASSQGTSGDPSTDTQYF. CDR3 DNA: TGTGCCAGCAGCCAAGGAACTAGCGGGGACCCTAGCACAGATACGCAGTATTTT.

This clone was seen a few times. The chain employs TRBV13 and TRBJ2-1; D gene ambiguous. Trimming took 2 bases from V and 10 from J, leaving 9 bases between them. The CDR3 spans 12 residues. Germline V gene lookup returns CDR1 PRHDT and CDR2 FYEKMQ (reference sequence). The CDR3 sequence is CASSLTRVEQFF. In nucleotides, the CDR3 is TGTGCCAGCAGCTTAACTCGTGTAGAGCAGTTCTTC.

Of note for this clone: An end of the junction differs from the germline gene, which may be a read error. The chain couples TRBV15 to TRBJ1-5; possibly TRBD1 for D (6 bases). The germline V gene encodes CDR1 LNHNV and CDR2 YYDKDF (reference sequence). The CDR3 consists of 13 residues. Here the CDR3 reads CATSRERGQPHHF. The CDR3 DNA reads as TGTGCCACCAGCAGAGAGCGGGGGCAGCCCCACCATTTC.

As to this clone: It is unclear where the CDR3 begins or ends on the DNA, so no DNA is shown, and the CDR3 is as TCRdb lists it. J is TRBJ2-2 and V is TRBV12-1; the table names TRBD2, a call not compared with the DNA. TRBV12-1 is reported as a pseudogene. The CDR3 is 16 residues long, ends included. CDR3 in amino acids: CASSFAGGANTGELFF.

The chain combines TRBV27 with TRBJ1-1, with D perhaps matching TRBD1 (6 bases). Trimming removed 6 bases at V and 3 bases at J, with 17 bases between. The length of the CDR3 is 15 residues. The germline CDR1 and CDR2 sequences are MNHEY and SMNVEV (reference sequence). The CDR3 loop reads CASSARGAGDTEAFF. The CDR3 DNA reads as TGTGCCAGCAGCGCTCGTGGGGCAGGGGACACTGAAGCTTTCTTT.

The rearrangement joins TRBV19 to TRBJ1-5, with no clear D. This CDR3 has 13 amino acids. Trimming took 3 bases from V and 5 from J, leaving 8 bases between them. Per germline, CDR1 LNHDA and CDR2 SQIVND (reference sequence). The CDR3 nucleotides are TGTGCCAGTAGTATGTCGTCGGATCAGCCCCAGCATTTT. Its translation: CASSMSSDQPQHF.

The chain recombines TRBV11-3 with TRBJ2-7; D is undetermined. The V gene lost 3 bases and the J gene lost 6 bases, with 18 bases spanning the gap. The CDR3 is 15 residues long. In germline, CDR1 is SGHNT, CDR2 YENEEA. The CDR3 reads CASSFQQSLIGEQYF. The CDR3 DNA reads as TGTGCCAGCAGCTTCCAGCAAAGCTTAATTGGCGAGCAGTACTTC.

V is TRBV2 and J is TRBJ2-2, with 7 nucleotides matching TRBD1. Losses at the gene ends were 6 bases for V and 6 bases for J; bases not matched to a gene: 10. This CDR3 comprises 15 residues. Germline V CDR1 and CDR2: SNHLY, FYNNEI. CDR3 bases: TGTGCCAGCAGCATGGACAGGTGGCGGGCCGGGGAGCTGTTTTTT. It encodes CASSMDRWRAGELFF.

V usage is TRBV6-5 and J usage is TRBJ1-2, with D possibly matching TRBD1 (5 bases). Trimming stripped 0 bases from V and 6 bases from J, with 11 bases between. Germline V gives CDR1 MNHEY, CDR2 SVGAGI. The CDR3 spans 14 residues. The CDR3 spells CASSYSTARDGYTF. The CDR3 DNA follows: TGTGCCAGCAGTTACTCGACAGCACGGGATGGCTACACCTTC.

As concerns this clone: The sample carries other DNA sequences with the same CDR3. DNA of the CDR3: TGTGCCACCAGCAGAGACAGGGTGGAAAACGAGCAGTACTTC. This encodes CATSRDRVENEQYF. The gene calls are TRBV15 and TRBJ2-7; D might be TRBD1 (5 bases). The CDR3 has 14 residues. V lost 0 bases to trimming and J lost 5 bases, with 11 bases between them. CDR1 and CDR2 from the germline V gene are LNHNV and YYDKDF (reference sequence).

V gene TRBV30 combines with J gene TRBJ2-7; 9 bases line up with TRBD2. The V gene end was trimmed by 3 bases and the J gene end by 7 bases; junction bases not matched to a gene: 10. The CDR3 extends over 14 amino acids. In germline, CDR1 is GTSNPN, CDR2 SVGIG (reference sequence). CDR3 sequence reads: CAWRRLAATGEQYF. DNA for the CDR3: TGTGCCTGGAGAAGACTAGCGGCCACTGGGGAGCAGTACTTC.

The J gene is TRBJ2-7, the V gene TRBV27; the match to TRBD1 covers 9 bases. The CDR3 is 15 amino acids. The V segment lost 5 bases and the J segment 5 bases; nucleotides outside the gene matches: 10. Germline assignment: CDR1 MNHEY and CDR2 SMNVEV (reference sequence). CDR3 sequence (DNA): TGTGCCAGCAGTCTCTCAAGGACAGGGGTTAACGAGCAGTACTTC. Its protein product is CASSLSRTGVNEQYF.

This clone was picked up a small number of times. The rearrangement joins TRBV7-9 to TRBJ2-7, with TRBD1 as a possible D gene (6 bases). CDR1 and CDR2 (germline): SEHNR, FQNEAQ (reference sequence). There are 15 residues in the CDR3. The V end was cut by 2 bases, the J end by 2 bases, with 13 bases between. The CDR3 sequence: CASSLSSQGPYEQYF. CDR3 in DNA: TGTGCCAGCAGCTTAAGTTCACAGGGACCCTACGAGCAGTACTTC.

The chain joins TRBV11-3 to TRBJ1-1, with a tentative D call TRBD1 (5 bases). Trimming pared 0 bases from V and 3 bases from J, leaving 11 bases between. Germline values: CDR1 SGHNT, CDR2 YENEEA. The CDR3 consists of 15 residues. Here the CDR3 DNA reads TGTGCCAGCAGCTTAGAAGGGGCGTCGTACACTGAAGCTTTCTTT. As protein: CASSLEGASYTEAFF.

The V call is TRBV29-1, the J call TRBJ1-2; the D gene is possibly TRBD1 (6 bases). This CDR3 region has 13 residues. Germline CDR1 reads SQVTM; CDR2 reads ANQGSEA. The ends were cut back, 0 bases at V and 7 bases at J, with 12 bases in the middle. The CDR3 sequence is CSVEEGQGTGYTF. CDR3 DNA sequence: TGCAGCGTTGAAGAGGGCCAGGGGACTGGCTACACCTTC.

The V gene is TRBV19, the J gene TRBJ2-6; D remains ambiguous. V was shortened by 7 bases and J by 1 base, with 8 bases between the two germline ends. Per the germline V gene, CDR1 is LNHDA and CDR2 is SQIVND (reference sequence). The CDR3 contains 14 residues. The CDR3 DNA is TGTGCCAGTAATGTTGGTTCTGGGGCCAACGTCCTGACTTTC. Translation: CASNVGSGANVLTF.